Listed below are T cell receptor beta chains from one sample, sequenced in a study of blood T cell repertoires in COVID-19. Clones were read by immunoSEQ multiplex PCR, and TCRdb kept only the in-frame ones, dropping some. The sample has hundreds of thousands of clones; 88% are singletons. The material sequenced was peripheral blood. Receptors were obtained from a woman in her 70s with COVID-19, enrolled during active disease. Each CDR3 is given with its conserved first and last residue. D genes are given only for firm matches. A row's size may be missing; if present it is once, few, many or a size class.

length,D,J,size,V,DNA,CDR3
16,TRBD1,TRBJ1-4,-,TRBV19,TGTGCCAGTAGTGGGGACAGGGAAACCGGTAATGAAAAACTGTTTTTT,CASSGDRETGNEKLFF
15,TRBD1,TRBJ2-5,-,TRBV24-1,TGTGCCACCAGTGACCCAGGGGGCCTGGGAGAGACCCAGTACTTC,CATSDPGGLGETQYF
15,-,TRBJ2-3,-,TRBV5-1,TGCGCCAGCAGCTTGGTCGGCCCGGGGTTAGATACGCAGTATTTT,CASSLVGPGLDTQYF
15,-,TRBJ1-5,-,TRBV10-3,TGTGCCATCAGTGGTGGGACTAATAGCAATCAGCCCCAGCATTTT,CAISGGTNSNQPQHF
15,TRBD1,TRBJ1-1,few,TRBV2,TGTGCCAGCAGTGAGACCGGGACAGAAGGGTCTGGAGCTTTCTTT,CASSETGTEGSGAFF
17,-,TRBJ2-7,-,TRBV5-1,TGCGCCAGCAGCTTGGAAGGGAGGCGCCTCGCAACCTACGAGCAGTACTTC,CASSLEGRRLATYEQYF
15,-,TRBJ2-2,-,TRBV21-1,TGTGCCAGCACCACCCTTACGGGGGGGACCGGGGAGCTGTTTTTT,CASTTLTGGTGELFF
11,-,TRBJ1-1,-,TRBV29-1,TGCAGCGCCCGGGTGGACACTGAAGCTTTCTTT,CSARVDTEAFF
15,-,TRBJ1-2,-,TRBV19,TGTGCCAGTAGTATAGCTGGGGCTTCTAACTATGGCTACACCTTC,CASSIAGASNYGYTF
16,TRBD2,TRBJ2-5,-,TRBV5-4,TGTGCCAGCAGCAGAACGGGACTAGGCGTGACAGAGACCCAGTACTTC,CASSRTGLGVTETQYF
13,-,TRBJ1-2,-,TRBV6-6,TGTGCCGGCTCCGGGACAAATAACTATGGCTACACCTTC,CAGSGTNNYGYTF
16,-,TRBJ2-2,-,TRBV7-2,TGTGCCAGCAGCTTAAACACGGCGGGAATCACCGGGGAGCTGTTTTTT,CASSLNTAGITGELFF
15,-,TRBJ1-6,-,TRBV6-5,TGTGCCAGCAGTTACTCGGCGCAGGGTTCTTCACCCCTCCACTTT,CASSYSAQGSSPLHF
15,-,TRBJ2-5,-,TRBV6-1,TGTGCCAGCAGTGAAGTATTCGCGATGTGGGAGACCCAGTACTTC,CASSEVFAMWETQYF
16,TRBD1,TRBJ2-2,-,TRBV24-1,TGTGCCACCAGTGATCCTAGACAGGGGAGCACCGGGGAGCTGTTTTTT,CATSDPRQGSTGELFF
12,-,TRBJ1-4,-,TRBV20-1,TGCAGTGCTAGTCTTACAGACGAAAAACTGTTTTTT,CSASLTDEKLFF
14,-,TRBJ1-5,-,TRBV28,TGTGCCACCAGCAAGGGAGGAAGCAATCAGCCCCAGCATTTT,CATSKGGSNQPQHF
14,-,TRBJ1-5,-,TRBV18,TGTGCCAGCTCACCACCGCGAACTGCCGCGCCCCAGCATTTT,CASSPPRTAAPQHF
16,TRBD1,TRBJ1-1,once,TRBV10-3,TGTGCCATCCGGACAGGGGGCCCTCTTCGACACTTTGAAGCTTTCTTT,CAIRTGGPLRHFEAFF
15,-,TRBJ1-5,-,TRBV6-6,TGTGCCAGCAGTTACGGTCAGGGTGACAATCAGCCCCAGCATTTT,CASSYGQGDNQPQHF
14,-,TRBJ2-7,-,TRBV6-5,TGTGCCAGCACCCCCGGGGGGCACTCCTACGAGCAGTACTTC,CASTPGGHSYEQYF
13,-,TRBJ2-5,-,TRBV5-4,TGTGCCAGCAGCGTAATCAGCCAAGAGACCCAGTACTTC,CASSVISQETQYF
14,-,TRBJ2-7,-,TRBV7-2,TGTGCCAGCAGCCCAGGGAGGGACATTTACGAGCAGTACTTC,CASSPGRDIYEQYF
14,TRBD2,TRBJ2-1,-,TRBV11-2,TGTGCCAGCCGACGGGGGGACTTATACAATGAGCAGTTCTTC,CASRRGDLYNEQFF
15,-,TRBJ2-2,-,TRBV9,TGTGCCAGCAGCGTAGGTGGGAGGAACACCGGGGAGCTGTTTTTT,CASSVGGRNTGELFF
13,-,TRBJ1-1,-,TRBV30,TGTGCCTGGAGTGCAGGGGCCCCCACTGAAGCTTTCTTT,CAWSAGAPTEAFF
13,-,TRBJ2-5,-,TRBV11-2,TGTGCCAGCAGCTTTAACGGGCAAGAGACCCAGTACTTC,CASSFNGQETQYF
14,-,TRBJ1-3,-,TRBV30,TGTGCCTGGAGTAAAACAGGGCGGACGAACACCATATATTTT,CAWSKTGRTNTIYF
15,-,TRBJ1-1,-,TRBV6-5,TGTGCCAGCAGTTACTCGAGTGAGGGAAACACTGAAGCTTTCTTT,CASSYSSEGNTEAFF
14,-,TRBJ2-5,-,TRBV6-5,TGTGCCAGCAGTCCGGGGACATCACAAGAGACCCAGTACTTC,CASSPGTSQETQYF
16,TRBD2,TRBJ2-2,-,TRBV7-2,TGTGCCAGCAGCTTAAAGCTTGGGACTAGCCCCGGGGAGCTGTTTTTT,CASSLKLGTSPGELFF
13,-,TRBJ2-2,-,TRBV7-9,TGTGCGGTCAGCTCAGGGCACACCGGGGAGCTGTTTTTT,CAVSSGHTGELFF
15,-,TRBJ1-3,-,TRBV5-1,TGCGCCAGCAGCCAAGGTACAGGGACTGGAAACACCATATATTTT,CASSQGTGTGNTIYF
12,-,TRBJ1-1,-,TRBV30,TGTGCCTGGAGTTCTCCGTATTTGGCAGCTTTCTTT,CAWSSPYLAAFF
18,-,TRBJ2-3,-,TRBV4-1,TGCGCCAGCAGCCAAGCGGCGGTGGCGCTAGCTGGCACAGATACGCAGTATTTT,CASSQAAVALAGTDTQYF
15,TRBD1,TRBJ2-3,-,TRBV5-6,TGTGCCAGCAGCTTGGCCAGGGGGTCCTGGGGTACGCAGTATTTT,CASSLARGSWGTQYF
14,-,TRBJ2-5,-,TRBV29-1,TGCAGCGTTTATCCCCCGGAGGGTGAAGAGACCCAGTACTTC,CSVYPPEGEETQYF
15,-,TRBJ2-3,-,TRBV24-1,TGTGCCACCAGTGTCGCCGGAGGTGGCACAGATACGCAGTATTTT,CATSVAGGGTDTQYF
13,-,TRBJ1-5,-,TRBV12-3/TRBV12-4,TGTGCCAGCAGTTTGAGGGAGAATGAACCCCAGCATTTT,CASSLRENEPQHF
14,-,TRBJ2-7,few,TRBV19,TGTGCCAGTAGTAAAGAGACAGACTCCTACGAGCAGTACTTC,CASSKETDSYEQYF
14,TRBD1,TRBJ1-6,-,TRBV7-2,TGTGCCAGCACGACCCTGACAGGGAGTTCACCCCTCCACTTT,CASTTLTGSSPLHF
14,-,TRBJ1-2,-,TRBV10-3,TGTGCCATCAGTGTAATCGCCAGGGGATATGGCTACACCTTC,CAISVIARGYGYTF
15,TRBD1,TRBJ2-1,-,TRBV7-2,TGTGCCAGCAGCTATTCCCGGGACAGGGCCTATGAGCAGTTCTTC,CASSYSRDRAYEQFF
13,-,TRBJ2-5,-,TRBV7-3,TGTGCCAGCAGCTTAAGACAGCAAGAGACCCAGTACTTC,CASSLRQQETQYF
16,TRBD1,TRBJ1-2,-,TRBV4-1,TGCGCCAGCAGCCAAGAATCCCAGACAGGGTACTATGGCTACACCTTC,CASSQESQTGYYGYTF